One and the same sample provided the 2 T cell receptor beta chains below, sequenced in a study of T-cell reconstitution after alpha-beta-depleted transplantation in children. Preparation of the TCRbeta library used unique molecular identifiers. TCRdb re-analysed the PCR reads in MiXCR, keeping a single row per CDR3 protein. The repertoire holds hundreds of thousands of distinct CDR3 sequences, with approximately 14% as singletons. This material consisted of PBMCs, taken before TCRalphabeta/CD19-depleted stem cell transplant. Receptors originate from a girl aged 2 to 10 with congenital amegakaryocytic thrombocytopenia, due to receive a stem cell transplant.

This clonotype came up many times. The chain is built from TRBV2 and TRBJ2-1; 7 nucleotides match TRBD1. The CDR3 is 16 residues long. Germline trimming cut 3 bases from V and 4 bases from J; bases unmatched to any gene: 9. In germline, CDR1 is SNHLY, CDR2 FYNNEI. The chain's CDR3 is CASSESEDRPYNEQFF. CDR3 bases: TGTGCCAGCAGTGAGAGTGAGGACAGGCCTTACAATGAGCAGTTCTTC.

This clonotype was seen repeatedly, ten times or more. The genes are TRBV29-1 and TRBJ1-1; a weak D match, TRBD1 (6 bases). V dropped 4 bases and J dropped 4 bases, with 7 bases sitting between them. The CDR3 loop spans 11 amino acids. Germline V gives CDR1 SQVTM, CDR2 ANQGSEA. The CDR3 here is CSVVDSTEAFF. CDR3 coding DNA: TGCAGCGTTGTGGACAGCACTGAAGCTTTCTTT.